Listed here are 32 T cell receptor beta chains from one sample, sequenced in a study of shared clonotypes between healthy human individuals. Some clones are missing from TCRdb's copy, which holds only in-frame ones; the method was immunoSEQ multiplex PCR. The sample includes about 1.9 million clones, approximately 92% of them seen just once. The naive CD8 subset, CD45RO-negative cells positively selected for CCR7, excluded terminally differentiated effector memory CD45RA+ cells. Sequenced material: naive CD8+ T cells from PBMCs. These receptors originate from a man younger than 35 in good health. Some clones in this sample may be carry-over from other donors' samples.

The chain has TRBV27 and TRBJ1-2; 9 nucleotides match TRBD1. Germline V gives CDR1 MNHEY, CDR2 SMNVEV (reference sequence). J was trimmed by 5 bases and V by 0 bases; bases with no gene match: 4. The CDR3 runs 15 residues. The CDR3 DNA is TGTGCCAGCAGTTTATCGGGGGACAGGGCGTATGGCTACACCTTC. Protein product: CASSLSGDRAYGYTF.

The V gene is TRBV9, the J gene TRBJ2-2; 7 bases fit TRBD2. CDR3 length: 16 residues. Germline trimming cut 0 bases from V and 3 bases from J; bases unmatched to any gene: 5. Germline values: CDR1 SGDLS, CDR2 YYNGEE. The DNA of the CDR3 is TGTGCCAGCAGCGTAGAGGGGAGGGTCTACACCGGGGAGCTGTTTTTT. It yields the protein CASSVEGRVYTGELFF.

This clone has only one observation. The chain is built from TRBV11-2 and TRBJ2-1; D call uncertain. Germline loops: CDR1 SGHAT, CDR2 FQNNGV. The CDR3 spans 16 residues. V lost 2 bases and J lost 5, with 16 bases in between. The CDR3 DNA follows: TGTGCCAGCAGCTTACGCCCGGGTGGGCAAGACAATGAGCAGTTCTTC. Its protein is CASSLRPGGQDNEQFF.

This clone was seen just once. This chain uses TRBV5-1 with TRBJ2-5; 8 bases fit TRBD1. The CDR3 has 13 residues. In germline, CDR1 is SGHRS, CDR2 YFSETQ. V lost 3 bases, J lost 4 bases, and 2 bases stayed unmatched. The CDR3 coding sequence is TGCGCCAGCAGCTATGACAGGGGAGAGACCCAGTACTTC. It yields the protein CASSYDRGETQYF.

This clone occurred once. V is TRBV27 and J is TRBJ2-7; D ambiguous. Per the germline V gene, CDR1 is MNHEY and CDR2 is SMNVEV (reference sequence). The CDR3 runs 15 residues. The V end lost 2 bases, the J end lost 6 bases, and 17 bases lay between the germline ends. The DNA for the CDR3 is TGTGCCAGCAGTTTAAGCCGCTTCGGTGCCCGCGAGCAGTACTTC. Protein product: CASSLSRFGAREQYF.

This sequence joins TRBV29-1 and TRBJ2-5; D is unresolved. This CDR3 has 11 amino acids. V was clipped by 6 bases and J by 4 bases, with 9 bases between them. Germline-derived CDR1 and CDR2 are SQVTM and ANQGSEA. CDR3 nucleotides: TGCAGCGTGTTACAGTTAGAGACCCAGTACTTC. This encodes CSVLQLETQYF.

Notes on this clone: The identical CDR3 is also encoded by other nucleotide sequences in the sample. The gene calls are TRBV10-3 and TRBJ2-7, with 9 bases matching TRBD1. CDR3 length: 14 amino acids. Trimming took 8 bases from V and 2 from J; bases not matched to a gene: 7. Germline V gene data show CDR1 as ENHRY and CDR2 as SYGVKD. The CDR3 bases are TGTGCCATCTCTGAGGGACAGGGAGCCTACGAGCAGTACTTC. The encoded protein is CAISEGQGAYEQYF.

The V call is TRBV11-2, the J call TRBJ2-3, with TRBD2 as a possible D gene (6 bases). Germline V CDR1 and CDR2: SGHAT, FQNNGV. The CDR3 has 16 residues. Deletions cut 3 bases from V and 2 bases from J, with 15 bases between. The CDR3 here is CASSFSTRVNTDTQYF. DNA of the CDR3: TGTGCCAGCAGCTTTTCGACTAGAGTAAACACAGATACGCAGTATTTT.

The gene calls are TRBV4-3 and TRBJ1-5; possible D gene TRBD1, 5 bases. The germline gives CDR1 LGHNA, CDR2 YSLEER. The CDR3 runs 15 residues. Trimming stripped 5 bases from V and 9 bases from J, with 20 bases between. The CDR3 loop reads CASSSRVGESRPQHF. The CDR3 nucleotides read TGCGCCAGCAGCTCCCGTGTAGGGGAGAGTCGGCCCCAGCATTTT.

The DNA for the CDR3 is TGTGCCAGCAGTGAGAAAGGACTCGCCTACGAGCAGTACTTC. It is translated as CASSEKGLAYEQYF. This chain joins TRBV2 and TRBJ2-5; D is possibly TRBD2 (5 bases). The DNA end favors TRBJ2-7, so the J call may be wrong. Looked up from germline, CDR1 is SNHLY and CDR2 is FYNNEI. The CDR3 consists of 14 residues.

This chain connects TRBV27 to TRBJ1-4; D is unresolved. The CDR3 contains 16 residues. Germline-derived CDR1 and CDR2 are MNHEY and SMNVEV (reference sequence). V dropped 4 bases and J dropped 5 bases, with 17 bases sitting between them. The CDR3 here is CASSSLDGMGNEKLFF. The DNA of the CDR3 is TGTGCCAGCAGTTCACTAGACGGAATGGGCAATGAAAAACTGTTTTTT.

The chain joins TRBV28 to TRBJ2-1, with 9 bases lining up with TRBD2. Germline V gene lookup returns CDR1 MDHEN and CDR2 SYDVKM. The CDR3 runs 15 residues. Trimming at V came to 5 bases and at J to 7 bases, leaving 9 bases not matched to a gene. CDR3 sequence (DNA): TGTGCCAGCAGTCCCCTGGCGGGAGGGTTGAATGAGCAGTTCTTC. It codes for CASSPLAGGLNEQFF.

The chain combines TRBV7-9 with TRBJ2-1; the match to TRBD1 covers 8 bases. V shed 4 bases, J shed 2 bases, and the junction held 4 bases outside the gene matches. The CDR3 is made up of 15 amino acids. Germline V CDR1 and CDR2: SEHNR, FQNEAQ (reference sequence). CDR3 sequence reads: CASSWTGFPYNEQFF. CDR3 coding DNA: TGTGCCAGCAGCTGGACAGGGTTCCCCTACAATGAGCAGTTCTTC. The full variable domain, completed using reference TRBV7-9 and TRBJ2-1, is DTGVSQNPRHKITKRGQNVTFRCDPISEHNRLYWYRQTLGQGPEFLTYFQNEAQLEKSRLLSDRFSAERPKGSFSTLEIQRTEQGDSAMYLCASSWTGFPYNEQFFGPGTRLTVL.

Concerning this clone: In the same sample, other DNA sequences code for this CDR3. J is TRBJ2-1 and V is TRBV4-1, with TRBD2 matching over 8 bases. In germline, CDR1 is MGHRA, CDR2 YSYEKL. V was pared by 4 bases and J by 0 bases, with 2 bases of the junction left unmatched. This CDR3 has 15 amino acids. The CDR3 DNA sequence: TGCGCCAGCAGCCTTGCGGGAGGCTCCTACAATGAGCAGTTCTTC. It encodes CASSLAGGSYNEQFF.

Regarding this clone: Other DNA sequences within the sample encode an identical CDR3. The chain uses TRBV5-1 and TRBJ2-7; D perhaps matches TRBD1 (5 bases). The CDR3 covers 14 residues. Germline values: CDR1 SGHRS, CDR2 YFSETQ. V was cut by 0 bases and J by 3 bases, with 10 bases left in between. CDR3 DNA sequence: TGCGCCAGCAGCTTGGGTCAGGGCAACTACGAGCAGTACTTC. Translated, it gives CASSLGQGNYEQYF.

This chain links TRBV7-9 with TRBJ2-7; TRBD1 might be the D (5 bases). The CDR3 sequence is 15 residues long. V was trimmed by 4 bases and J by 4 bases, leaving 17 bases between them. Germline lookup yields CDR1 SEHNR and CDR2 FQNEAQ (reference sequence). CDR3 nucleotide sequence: TGTGCCAGCAGCTCTGCGGACAAACCAGAGTACGAGCAGTACTTC. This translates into CASSSADKPEYEQYF.

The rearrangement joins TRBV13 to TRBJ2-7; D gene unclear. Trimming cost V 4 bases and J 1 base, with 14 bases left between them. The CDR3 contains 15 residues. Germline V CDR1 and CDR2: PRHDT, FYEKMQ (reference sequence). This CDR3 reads CASSSTTDESYEQYF. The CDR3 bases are TGTGCCAGCAGCTCCACTACGGACGAATCCTACGAGCAGTACTTC.

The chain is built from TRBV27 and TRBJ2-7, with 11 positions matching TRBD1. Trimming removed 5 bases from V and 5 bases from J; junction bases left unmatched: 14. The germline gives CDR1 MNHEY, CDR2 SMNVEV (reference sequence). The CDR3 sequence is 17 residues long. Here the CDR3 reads CASSKLLGQGAGDEQYF. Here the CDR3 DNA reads TGTGCCAGCAGTAAACTCCTCGGACAGGGGGCTGGGGACGAGCAGTACTTC.

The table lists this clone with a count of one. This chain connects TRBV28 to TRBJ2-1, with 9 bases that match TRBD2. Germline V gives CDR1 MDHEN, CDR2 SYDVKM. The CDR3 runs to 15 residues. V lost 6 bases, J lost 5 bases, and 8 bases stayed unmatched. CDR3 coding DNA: TGTGCCAGCAGCCCCCGACTAGCGGCCGACAATGAGCAGTTCTTC. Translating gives CASSPRLAADNEQFF.

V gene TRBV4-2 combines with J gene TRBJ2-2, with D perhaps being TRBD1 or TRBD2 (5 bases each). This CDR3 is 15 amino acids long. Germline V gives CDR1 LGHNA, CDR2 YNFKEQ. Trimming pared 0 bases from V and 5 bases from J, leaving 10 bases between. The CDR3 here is CASSQDQGPTGELFF. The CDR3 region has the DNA TGTGCCAGCAGCCAAGATCAGGGACCGACCGGGGAGCTGTTTTTT.

CDR3 DNA: TGTGCCAGCAGCCCTCGGGCTAGCGGAGCCACCCCCTACGAGCAGTACTTC. It encodes CASSPRASGATPYEQYF. The chain links TRBV4-2 to TRBJ2-7; 7 bases map to TRBD2. The CDR3 has 17 residues. Unmatched junction bases numbered 14, after V lost 4 bases and J lost 2 bases. Per germline, CDR1 LGHNA and CDR2 YNFKEQ.

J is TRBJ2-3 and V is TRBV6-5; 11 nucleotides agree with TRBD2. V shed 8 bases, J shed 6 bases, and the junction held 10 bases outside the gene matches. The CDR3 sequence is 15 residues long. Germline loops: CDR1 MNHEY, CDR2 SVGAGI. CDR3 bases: TGTGCCAGCTGTCCTCTAGCGGGAGGAGGGGATACGCAGTATTTT. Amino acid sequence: CASCPLAGGGDTQYF.

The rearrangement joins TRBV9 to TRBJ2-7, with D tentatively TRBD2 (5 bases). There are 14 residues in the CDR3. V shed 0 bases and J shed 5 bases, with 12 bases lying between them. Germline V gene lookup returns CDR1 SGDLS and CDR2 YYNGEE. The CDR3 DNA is TGTGCCAGCAGCGTAGCGGTGGGAGCCCACGAGCAGTACTTC. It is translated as CASSVAVGAHEQYF.

The CDR3 sequence: CASSARRTFTGELFF. In DNA form, the CDR3 reads TGTGCCAGCAGCGCTAGAAGGACATTCACCGGGGAGCTGTTTTTT. The chain carries TRBV9 and TRBJ2-2; D might be TRBD1 (5 bases). Per germline, CDR1 SGDLS and CDR2 YYNGEE. Trimming pared 3 bases from V and 4 bases from J, leaving 13 bases between. This CDR3 has 15 amino acids.

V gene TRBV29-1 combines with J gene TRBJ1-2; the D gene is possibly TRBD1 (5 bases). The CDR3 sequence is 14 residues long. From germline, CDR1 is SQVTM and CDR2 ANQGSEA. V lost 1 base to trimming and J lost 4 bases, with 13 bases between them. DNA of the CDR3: TGCAGCGTTGAAGGTAGATCAGGGAGCTATGGCTACACCTTC. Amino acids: CSVEGRSGSYGYTF. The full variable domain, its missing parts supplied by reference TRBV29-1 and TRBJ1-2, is SAVISQKPSRDICQRGTSLTIQCQVDSQVTMMFWYRQQPGQSLTLIATANQGSEATYESGFVIDKFPISRPNLTFSTLTVSNMSPEDSSIYLCSVEGRSGSYGYTFGSGTRLTVV.

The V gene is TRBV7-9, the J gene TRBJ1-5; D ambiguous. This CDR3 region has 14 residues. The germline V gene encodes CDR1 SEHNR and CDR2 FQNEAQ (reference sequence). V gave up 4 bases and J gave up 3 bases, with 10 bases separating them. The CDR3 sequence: CASSSSDPNQPQHF. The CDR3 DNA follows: TGTGCCAGCAGCTCTAGCGACCCCAATCAGCCCCAGCATTTT.

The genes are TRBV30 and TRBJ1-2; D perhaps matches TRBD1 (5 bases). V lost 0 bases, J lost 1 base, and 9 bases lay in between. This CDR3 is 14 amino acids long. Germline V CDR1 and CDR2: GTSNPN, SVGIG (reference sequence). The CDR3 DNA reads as TGTGCCTGGAGTGTACGGGGGATTAACTATGGCTACACCTTC. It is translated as CAWSVRGINYGYTF.

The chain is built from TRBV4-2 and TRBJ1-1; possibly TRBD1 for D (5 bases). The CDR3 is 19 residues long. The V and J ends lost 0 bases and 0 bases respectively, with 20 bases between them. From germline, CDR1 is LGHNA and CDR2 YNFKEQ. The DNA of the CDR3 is TGTGCCAGCAGCCAAGAACACCTTTGGGGGGTCGTCGTGAACACTGAAGCTTTCTTT. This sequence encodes CASSQEHLWGVVVNTEAFF.

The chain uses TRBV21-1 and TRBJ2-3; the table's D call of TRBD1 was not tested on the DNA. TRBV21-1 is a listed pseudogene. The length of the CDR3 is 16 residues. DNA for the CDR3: TGTGCCAGCAGTCGGGTAGGGGACAGGGGGAGAGATACGCAGTATTTT. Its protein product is CASSRVGDRGRDTQYF.

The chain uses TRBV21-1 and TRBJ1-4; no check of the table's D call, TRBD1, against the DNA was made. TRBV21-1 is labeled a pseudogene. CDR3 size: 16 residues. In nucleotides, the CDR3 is TGTGCCAGCAGCAAAGGACAGGGGGCAACTAATGAAAAACTGTTTTTT. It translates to CASSKGQGATNEKLFF.

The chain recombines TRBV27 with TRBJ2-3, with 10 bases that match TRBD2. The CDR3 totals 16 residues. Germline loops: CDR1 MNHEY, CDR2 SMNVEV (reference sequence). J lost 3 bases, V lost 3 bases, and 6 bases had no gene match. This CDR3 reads CASSFPSGSNTDTQYF. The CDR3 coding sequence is TGTGCCAGCAGTTTTCCTAGCGGGAGTAATACAGATACGCAGTATTTT.

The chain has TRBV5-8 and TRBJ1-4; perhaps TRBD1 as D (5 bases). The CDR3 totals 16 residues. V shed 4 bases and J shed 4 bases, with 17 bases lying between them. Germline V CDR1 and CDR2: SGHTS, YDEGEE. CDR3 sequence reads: CASSPRMEGINEKLFF. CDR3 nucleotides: TGTGCCAGCAGCCCGAGGATGGAGGGGATTAATGAAAAACTGTTTTTT.